The 20 T cell receptor beta chains presented below share a single source sample, sequenced in a study of blood T cell repertoires in COVID-19. Libraries were prepared by immunoSEQ multiplex PCR; TCRdb keeps only in-frame clonotypes and omits some of them. The table records a few hundred thousand clones, approximately 90% of them present only once. What was sequenced was peripheral blood. Every receptor here comes from a man aged 25-45 years with acute or convalescent COVID-19.

The chain joins TRBV18 to TRBJ2-5; TRBD1 might be the D (6 bases). CDR3 size: 14 residues. CDR1 is KGHSH, CDR2 LQKENI, per germline. Trimming cost V 2 bases and J 2 bases, with 9 bases left between them. The CDR3 here is CASSPYGQQETQYF. In DNA form, the CDR3 reads TGTGCCAGCTCACCATACGGACAGCAAGAGACCCAGTACTTC.

The CDR3 loop reads CASSGSGSGDEQFF. The CDR3 DNA reads as TGTGCCAGCAGTGGTAGCGGGAGCGGCGATGAGCAGTTCTTC. The chain joins TRBV25-1 to TRBJ2-1; 9 bases line up with TRBD2. In germline, CDR1 is MGHDK, CDR2 SYGVNS. This CDR3 is 14 amino acids long. V was pared by 4 bases and J by 8 bases, with 6 bases of the junction left unmatched.

The genes are TRBV5-1 and TRBJ1-4; TRBD1 aligns across 7 bases. The CDR3 consists of 16 residues. Trimming removed 4 bases from V and 3 bases from J; junction bases left unmatched: 9. Germline V lookup: CDR1 SGHRS, CDR2 YFSETQ. The CDR3 DNA is TGCGCCAGCAGCCCGGGGACAGTTGCTGCTAATGAAAAACTGTTTTTT. As protein: CASSPGTVAANEKLFF. The variable domain in full, with the rest retrieved from reference TRBV5-1 and TRBJ1-4, is KAGVTQTPRYLIKTRGQQVTLSCSPISGHRSVSWYQQTPGQGLQFLFEYFSETQRNKGNFPGRFSGRQFSNSRSEMNVSTLELGDSALYLCASSPGTVAANEKLFFGSGTQLSVL.

The chain employs TRBV13 and TRBJ2-1; TRBD1 agrees at 7 bases. There are 13 residues in the CDR3. Germline CDR1 reads PRHDT; CDR2 reads FYEKMQ (reference sequence). Trimming cost V 5 bases and J 8 bases; bases outside gene matches: 6. CDR3 bases: TGTGCCAGCAGCACAAACAGGGGCCATGAGCAGTTCTTC. Translated: CASSTNRGHEQFF.

The chain uses TRBV15 and TRBJ2-7; 11 bases match TRBD1. The germline gives CDR1 LNHNV, CDR2 YYDKDF (reference sequence). The CDR3 covers 15 residues. V was pared by 2 bases and J by 3 bases, with 3 bases of the junction left unmatched. As DNA, the CDR3 is TGTGCCACCAGCAGATCCGGGACAGGGGGCTACGAGCAGTACTTC. Its protein product is CATSRSGTGGYEQYF.

This chain connects TRBV2 to TRBJ2-4; TRBD1 aligns across 9 bases. Per the germline V gene, CDR1 is SNHLY and CDR2 is FYNNEI. CDR3 length equals 13 residues. Trimming at V came to 4 bases and at J to 7 bases, leaving 2 bases not matched to a gene. CDR3: CASSGQGGNIQYF. Here the CDR3 DNA reads TGTGCCAGCAGTGGACAGGGGGGCAACATTCAGTACTTC.

The chain joins TRBV28 to TRBJ2-7; D ambiguous. Deletions cut 0 bases from V and 6 bases from J, with 9 bases between. This CDR3 region has 13 residues. Germline CDR1 reads MDHEN; CDR2 reads SYDVKM. The DNA for the CDR3 is TGTGCCAGCAGTTTATGGCAGTCTGGCGAGCAGTACTTC. It is translated as CASSLWQSGEQYF.

DNA of the CDR3: TGTGCCAGCAGCCAAGTTTACTCACAGGGGCTAGGGAAACTGTTTTTT. Its translation: CASSQVYSQGLGKLFF. This chain joins TRBV4-2 and TRBJ1-4, with TRBD1 matching over 7 bases. The CDR3 extends over 16 amino acids. Germline CDR1 reads LGHNA; CDR2 reads YNFKEQ. The V gene end was trimmed by 1 base and the J gene end by 11 bases; junction bases not matched to a gene: 13.

V gene TRBV7-9 combines with J gene TRBJ1-5; 7 nucleotides line up with TRBD1. V gave up 5 bases and J gave up 0 bases; unmatched junction bases: 16. The CDR3 contains 19 residues. Germline V lookup: CDR1 SEHNR, CDR2 FQNEAQ (reference sequence). CDR3 protein: CASSGRQGSGVNSNQPQHF. CDR3 coding DNA: TGTGCCAGCAGCGGGCGACAGGGATCCGGTGTAAATAGCAATCAGCCCCAGCATTTT.

The chain joins TRBV30 to TRBJ1-6; TRBD1 aligns across 7 bases. Losses at the gene ends were 4 bases for V and 4 bases for J; bases not matched to a gene: 1. Germline V lookup: CDR1 GTSNPN, CDR2 SVGIG (reference sequence). The CDR3 runs 13 residues. Written as DNA, the CDR3 is TGTGCCTGGATGGGACAGTATAATTCACCCCTCCACTTT. Translated: CAWMGQYNSPLHF.

The chain links TRBV18 to TRBJ1-1; TRBD1 might be the D (5 bases). The CDR3 extends over 13 amino acids. Germline V gives CDR1 KGHSH, CDR2 LQKENI. V was trimmed by 6 bases and J by 1 base, leaving 9 bases between them. CDR3 coding DNA: TGTGCCAGCTCGGAGGGGAAGAACACTGAAGCTTTCTTT. It codes for CASSEGKNTEAFF.

The rearrangement uses TRBV25-1 and TRBJ2-3; D is unclear. Trimming removed 4 bases from V and 6 bases from J, with 5 bases in between. Germline CDR1 is MGHDK and CDR2 is SYGVNS. This CDR3 has 11 residues. The CDR3 loop reads CASSVEDTQYF. CDR3 coding DNA: TGTGCCAGCAGTGTTGAGGATACGCAGTATTTT. The variable domain in full, with the rest retrieved from reference TRBV25-1 and TRBJ2-3, is EADIYQTPRYLVIGTGKKITLECSQTMGHDKMYWYQQDPGMELHLIHYSYGVNSTEKGDLSSESTVSRIRTEHFPLTLESARPSHTSQYLCASSVEDTQYFGPGTRLTVL.

This chain joins TRBV9 and TRBJ1-2; TRBD1 aligns across 7 bases. This CDR3 is built from 14 residues. Unmatched junction bases numbered 9, after V lost 4 bases and J lost 6 bases. The germline gives CDR1 SGDLS, CDR2 YYNGEE. The CDR3 DNA reads TGTGCCAGCAGCCTTACGAACAGGGGTCATGGCTACACCTTC. It encodes CASSLTNRGHGYTF.

Concerning this clone itself: Distinct nucleotide sequences in the sample also encode this CDR3. The CDR3 bases are TGTGCCAGCAGTTACTCGTTCCGGGGTACTGGAAACACCATATATTTT. Its protein product is CASSYSFRGTGNTIYF. The rearrangement links TRBV6-5 to TRBJ1-3; D is uncertain. The germline V and J ends were trimmed by 0 bases and 2 bases, with 11 bases remaining between them. The CDR3 has 16 amino acids. The V gene's germline CDR1 is MNHEY and CDR2 SVGAGI.

This rearrangement joins TRBV6-1 to TRBJ1-4; the D gene is possibly TRBD1 (5 bases). Germline assignment: CDR1 MNHNS and CDR2 SASEGT. The CDR3 has 17 amino acids. V was trimmed by 3 bases and J by 0 bases, leaving 14 bases between them. CDR3 residues: CASSDMWGGATNEKLFF. CDR3 in DNA: TGTGCCAGCAGTGATATGTGGGGGGGGGCAACTAATGAAAAACTGTTTTTT.

The J gene is TRBJ2-3, the V gene TRBV19; 8 nucleotides match TRBD1. Germline assignment: CDR1 LNHDA and CDR2 SQIVND (reference sequence). The CDR3 runs to 15 residues. The trim removed 1 base at V and 5 bases at J, leaving 5 bases unmatched. The chain's CDR3 is CASSIATGARDTQYF. The CDR3 coding sequence is TGTGCCAGTAGTATAGCGACAGGGGCGCGAGATACGCAGTATTTT.

The chain couples TRBV28 to TRBJ1-1; D is uncertain. Trimming shortened V by 11 bases and J by 1 base, and 8 bases separated the two germline ends. CDR3 length equals 11 residues. Germline CDR1 reads MDHEN; CDR2 reads SYDVKM. The CDR3 loop is CASNSNTEAFF. CDR3 DNA sequence: TGTGCCTCCAACTCGAACACTGAAGCTTTCTTT.

The V call is TRBV11-2, the J call TRBJ1-2; 9 bases map to TRBD1. The CDR3 spans 15 residues. Trimming took 5 bases from V and 4 from J; bases not matched to a gene: 8. Germline CDR1 SGHAT, CDR2 FQNNGV. This chain's CDR3 is CASSPALQGAYGYTF. The CDR3 DNA is TGTGCCAGCAGCCCAGCACTACAGGGGGCCTATGGCTACACCTTC.

This sequence joins TRBV18 and TRBJ1-1; D may be TRBD1 (5 bases). Germline V gene lookup returns CDR1 KGHSH and CDR2 LQKENI. Trimming removed 8 bases at V and 1 base at J, with 14 bases between. The CDR3 extends over 14 amino acids. This CDR3 is CASRNRDRNTEAFF. The CDR3 DNA is TGTGCCAGCAGAAACCGAGACAGGAACACTGAAGCTTTCTTT.

V and J are TRBV5-1 and TRBJ2-3, with D tentatively TRBD1 (5 bases). The CDR3 covers 12 residues. Germline values: CDR1 SGHRS, CDR2 YFSETQ. V lost 5 bases and J 2 bases, leaving 6 bases between the germline ends. CDR3 sequence: CASRGVTDTQYF. CDR3 nucleotides: TGCGCCAGCAGAGGGGTCACAGATACGCAGTATTTT.